This T cell receptor (beta chain) was observed in a study of shared clonotypes between healthy human individuals. In the authors' methods: ImmunoSEQ junction-only sequences lacked quality scores, so their filtering differed. The protocol was immunoSEQ multiplex PCR, while the TCRdb copy is restricted to in-frame clones and leaves out a portion. Clonal size and the V and J genes are those of that table, whereas D and trimming came from the DNA. This sample has about 600,000 clones, with approximately 97% found just once. Germline loops: CDR1 LGHNA, CDR2 YNFKEQ. The CDR3 consists of 17 residues. V trimming: 0 bases; J trimming: 2 bases; junction bases outside the gene matches: 8.

Sequencing was performed on naive CD4+ T cells sorted from blood. The subset was: CD45RA+ positively selected. V is TRBV4-2 and J is TRBJ2-5; TRBD2 matches at 8 bases. This TCR derives from a woman aged 30 to 39 in good health. The DNA for the CDR3 is TGTGCCAGCAGCCAAGATTATACAGCGGGAGAGCAAGAGACCCAGTACTTC. Its translation: CASSQDYTAGEQETQYF.